A selection of T cell receptor beta chains follows, all from one sample in a study of blood T cell repertoires in COVID-19. The data were produced by immunoSEQ multiplex PCR, yet TCRdb's version contains in-frame clones alone and is incomplete. The table shows about 71,000 clones, with about 70% occurring only once. The sample comprised peripheral blood. The receptors derive from a woman aged 80 or over with active or convalescent COVID-19. CDR3s include the opening cysteine and the closing phenylalanine or tryptophan. A D gene is named only where the DNA matches it firmly. Clone size is given for some rows only: seen once, a few or many times, or a class if the clone is expanded.

D gene | J gene | clone size | V gene | CDR3 protein | CDR3 DNA
. | TRBJ1-4 | . | TRBV7-9 | CATGGEKLFF | TGTGCCACGGGGGGTGAAAAACTGTTTTTT
. | TRBJ1-2 | . | TRBV4-3 | CASSQDPIAGLLYGYTF | TGCGCCAGCAGCCAGGACCCGATTGCAGGGCTACTCTATGGCTACACCTTC
. | TRBJ1-1 | many | TRBV2 | CASSERARTEAFF | TGTGCCAGCAGTGAGAGGGCGCGCACTGAAGCTTTCTTT
TRBD1 | TRBJ1-1 | . | TRBV7-2 | CASSLEVTGEWGNTEAFF | TGTGCCAGCAGCTTGGAGGTAACAGGGGAATGGGGGAACACTGAAGCTTTCTTT
. | TRBJ2-7 | once | TRBV14 | CASTPQGGGEQYF | TGTGCCAGCACCCCGCAGGGAGGAGGCGAGCAGTACTTC
TRBD1 | TRBJ1-1 | . | TRBV2 | CASSSRQGSTEAFF | TGTGCCAGCAGTTCAAGACAGGGGAGCACTGAAGCTTTCTTT
TRBD1 | TRBJ1-6 | . | TRBV9 | CASSVAVTGNSPLHF | TGTGCCAGCAGCGTAGCTGTGACAGGGAATTCACCCCTCCACTTT
TRBD1 | TRBJ1-4 | . | TRBV6-5 | CASSQGVASEKLFF | TGTGCCAGCAGCCAGGGGGTAGCAAGTGAAAAACTGTTTTTT
TRBD2 | TRBJ2-7 | . | TRBV6-2/TRBV6-3 | CASSQPGLPYEQYF | TGTGCCAGCAGTCAGCCGGGACTACCCTACGAGCAGTACTTC
TRBD2 | TRBJ2-1 | . | TRBV6-5 | CASSYGGLAPLYEQFF | TGTGCCAGCAGTTACGGGGGACTAGCTCCCCTCTATGAGCAGTTCTTC
TRBD1 | TRBJ1-5 | once | TRBV19 | CASSTPGQGWDQPQHF | TGTGCCAGTAGTACCCCGGGACAGGGGTGGGATCAGCCCCAGCATTTT
TRBD1 | TRBJ1-3 | . | TRBV3-1/TRBV3-2 | CASSASTRTGGNGNTIYF | TGTGCCAGCAGCGCGTCGACTCGGACAGGGGGGAATGGAAACACCATATATTTT
. | TRBJ1-5 | . | TRBV5-5 | CASSLVHSNQPQHF | TGTGCCAGCAGCTTGGTCCATAGCAATCAGCCCCAGCATTTT
TRBD2 | TRBJ2-1 | once | TRBV11-3 | CASSLSASGGAYNEQFF | TGTGCCAGCAGCTTATCGGCTAGCGGGGGGGCGTACAATGAGCAGTTCTTC
. | TRBJ1-3 | . | TRBV10-3 | CAISDVANSGNTIYF | TGTGCCATCAGTGATGTGGCAAACTCTGGAAACACCATATATTTT
TRBD1 | TRBJ1-1 | few | TRBV19 | CASSSLRTGEKSSEAFF | TGTGCCAGTAGTTCACTCCGAACAGGGGAAAAGAGCTCTGAAGCTTTCTTT
TRBD1 | TRBJ2-7 | . | TRBV4-1 | CASSHRQGSGNEQYF | TGCGCCAGCAGCCACAGACAGGGGTCGGGTAACGAGCAGTACTTC
. | TRBJ1-5 | . | TRBV6-1 | CASSEERFWQPQHF | TGTGCCAGCAGTGAAGAGAGGTTTTGGCAGCCCCAGCATTTT
. | TRBJ1-1 | once | TRBV25-1 | CASAKVEGEAFF | TGTGCCAGCGCCAAAGTGGAGGGTGAAGCTTTCTTT
. | TRBJ1-1 | . | TRBV5-1 | CASSLDPGGTEAFF | TGCGCCAGCAGCTTGGATCCCGGGGGCACTGAAGCTTTCTTT
. | TRBJ1-1 | once | TRBV2 | CASTQRGGAGTEAFF | TGTGCCAGCACCCAGAGGGGGGGGGCGGGCACTGAAGCTTTCTTT
TRBD1 | TRBJ1-6 | . | TRBV2 | CASSESRGRGNSPLHF | TGTGCCAGCAGCGAGTCCAGGGGGCGCGGAAATTCACCCCTCCACTTT
TRBD1 | TRBJ2-4 | . | TRBV2 | CASGTETGGRAKNIQYF | TGTGCCAGCGGTACGGAAACAGGGGGTAGGGCCAAAAACATTCAGTACTTC
. | TRBJ1-2 | . | TRBV5-1 | CASSSGVYGYTF | TGCGCCAGCAGCTCAGGGGTTTATGGCTACACCTTC
. | TRBJ1-4 | . | TRBV11-2 | CASRRGREDEKLFF | TGTGCCAGCAGGAGGGGGAGAGAAGATGAAAAACTGTTTTTT
TRBD1 | TRBJ1-5 | few | TRBV19 | CASSKTTGTGYDQPQHF | TGTGCCAGTAGCAAAACGACCGGGACAGGGTACGATCAGCCCCAGCATTTT
. | TRBJ2-2 | . | TRBV19 | CASSIEMTMGTGELFF | TGTGCCAGTAGTATTGAGATGACTATGGGTACCGGGGAGCTGTTTTTT
TRBD1 | TRBJ2-2 | . | TRBV9 | CASSATGVNTGELFF | TGTGCCAGCAGCGCCACAGGGGTGAACACCGGGGAGCTGTTTTTT
. | TRBJ2-3 | . | TRBV3-1/TRBV3-2 | CASSQGTGSDTQYF | TGTGCCAGCAGCCAAGGTACAGGGTCAGATACGCAGTATTTT
TRBD1 | TRBJ2-1 | . | TRBV24-1 | CATSDPGTGGASNEQFF | TGTGCCACCAGTGATCCCGGGACAGGGGGCGCAAGCAATGAGCAGTTCTTC
TRBD2 | TRBJ2-7 | . | TRBV6-5 | CASRGGGYDEQYF | TGTGCCAGCAGGGGGGGAGGGTACGACGAGCAGTACTTC
. | TRBJ2-5 | . | TRBV28 | CASRVQGRGTQYF | TGTGCCAGCAGAGTACAGGGACGGGGGACCCAGTACTTC
. | TRBJ1-2 | . | TRBV11-2 | CASSFNQEDYGYTF | TGTGCCAGCAGCTTCAATCAGGAGGACTATGGCTACACCTTC
. | TRBJ2-4 | . | TRBV6-2/TRBV6-3 | CASSTFGGIQYF | TGTGCCAGCAGTACTTTCGGGGGCATTCAGTACTTC
. | TRBJ1-1 | . | TRBV11-2 | CASSPSGLWGTEAFF | TGTGCCAGCAGCCCATCGGGACTTTGGGGCACTGAAGCTTTCTTT
TRBD2 | TRBJ2-1 | . | TRBV28 | CASSLVVAGGQQFF | TGTGCCAGCAGTTTGGTTGTAGCGGGGGGGCAGCAGTTCTTC
. | TRBJ2-5 | . | TRBV7-2 | CASSPLLVQETQYF | TGTGCCAGCAGCCCCTTACTGGTACAAGAGACCCAGTACTTC
. | TRBJ2-1 | . | TRBV2 | CASSVQGRSDEQFF | TGTGCCAGCAGTGTACAGGGGAGGTCCGATGAGCAGTTCTTC
. | TRBJ2-2 | . | TRBV11-2 | CASSLERGSGELFF | TGTGCCAGCAGCTTAGAAAGAGGGTCCGGGGAGCTGTTTTTT
TRBD1 | TRBJ2-1 | . | TRBV3-1/TRBV3-2 | CASTPGGLQGAINEQFF | TGTGCCAGCACTCCAGGCGGCCTCCAGGGGGCGATCAATGAGCAGTTCTTC
TRBD2 | TRBJ2-1 | once | TRBV19 | CASVNQAGAYNEQFF | TGTGCCAGCGTCAACCAAGCGGGGGCGTACAATGAGCAGTTCTTC
. | TRBJ2-3 | . | TRBV6-1 | CASSEATGSTDTQYF | TGTGCCAGCAGTGAAGCAACAGGGAGCACAGATACGCAGTATTTT
TRBD1 | TRBJ1-5 | few | TRBV4-3 | CASSQAVTGGPQHF | TGCGCCAGCAGCCAAGCCGTCACAGGGGGGCCCCAGCATTTT
. | TRBJ2-5 | once | TRBV7-2 | CASSLEGQRQQETQYF | TGTGCCAGCAGCTTAGAAGGCCAACGACAGCAAGAGACCCAGTACTTC
TRBD1 | TRBJ2-7 | . | TRBV27 | CASRGQGSREQYF | TGTGCCAGTCGAGGACAGGGGTCCAGAGAGCAGTACTTC
TRBD2 | TRBJ2-1 | . | TRBV28 | CASSWDGTIDNEQFF | TGTGCCAGCAGTTGGGACGGGACTATTGACAATGAGCAGTTCTTC
. | TRBJ1-1 | . | TRBV12-3/TRBV12-4 | CASSRQRTEAFF | TGTGCCAGCAGTCGACAACGCACTGAAGCTTTCTTT
TRBD1 | TRBJ2-7 | few | TRBV7-6 | CASSQGQGRTYEQYF | TGTGCCAGCAGTCAGGGACAGGGAAGGACCTACGAGCAGTACTTC
. | TRBJ1-1 | . | TRBV6-5 | CASSRSTGNTEAFF | TGTGCCAGCAGTCGGTCGACAGGGAACACTGAAGCTTTCTTT
. | TRBJ1-1 | . | TRBV10-3 | CAISVRENTEAFF | TGTGCCATCAGTGTTCGGGAGAACACTGAAGCTTTCTTT
TRBD2 | TRBJ2-5 | . | TRBV27 | CASSFDREGETQYF | TGTGCCAGCAGTTTCGACCGGGAGGGGGAGACCCAGTACTTC
TRBD1 | TRBJ2-7 | . | TRBV3-1/TRBV3-2 | CASSQARGQALYEQYF | TGTGCCAGCAGCCAAGCCAGGGGACAGGCACTCTACGAGCAGTACTTC
TRBD1 | TRBJ2-7 | . | TRBV13 | CASSRWTGSEQYF | TGTGCCAGCAGCCGATGGACAGGGAGCGAGCAGTACTTC
. | TRBJ2-1 | . | TRBV21-1 | CASRRGGAYNEQFF | TGTGCCAGCAGGAGGGGAGGTGCCTACAATGAGCAGTTCTTC
TRBD2 | TRBJ2-3 | . | TRBV30 | CAWSVLGLGGQVGSTDTQYF | TGTGCCTGGAGTGTACTCGGACTAGGCGGGCAGGTTGGGTCCACAGATACGCAGTATTTT